This is a list of T cell receptor beta chains from one sample in a study of PD-1 blockade in classical Hodgkin lymphoma. Repertoires were generated with immunoSEQ multiplex PCR, while TCRdb's copy carries only in-frame clones and drops some. The data show 18,000 or so clones, around 81% seen once. Sequencing was performed on CD4+ T cells from blood. The receptors originated from a human donor with classical Hodgkin lymphoma. Each CDR3 is given with its conserved first and last residue. Fields, in order: clone size, D gene, J gene, CDR3 length, V gene, CDR3 DNA, CDR3 protein. A D gene is named only where the DNA matches it firmly. Expanded clones are given a class, and other clones once, few, many or no size at all.

size: .; D: .; J: TRBJ2-7; length: 15; V: TRBV28; DNA: TGTGCCAGCAGTTTGAGGGGGGCGGTTCGAATTGGGCAGTACTTC; CDR3: CASSLRGAVRIGQYF
size: .; D: TRBD2; J: TRBJ2-5; length: 16; V: TRBV27; DNA: TGTGCCAGCAGTTTATCGGGACTAGCGGGAGAAGAGACCCAGTACTTC; CDR3: CASSLSGLAGEETQYF
size: .; D: TRBD1; J: TRBJ2-5; length: 14; V: TRBV7-9; DNA: TGTGCCAGCAGCTTAGCGACAGGGGCGGAGACCCAGTACTTC; CDR3: CASSLATGAETQYF
size: .; D: .; J: TRBJ2-3; length: 14; V: TRBV7-2; DNA: TGTGCCAGCAGCTTAATCGGGGGAGGAGGGACGCAGTATTTT; CDR3: CASSLIGGGGTQYF
size: .; D: .; J: TRBJ2-2; length: 16; V: TRBV5-1; DNA: TGCGCCAGCACACTTTGGGGGGCCCAAACAACCGGGGAGCTGTTTTTT; CDR3: CASTLWGAQTTGELFF
size: .; D: .; J: TRBJ2-1; length: 15; V: TRBV29-1; DNA: TGCAGCGTTCCACTCCAATGGGACCCAGCGGTCGGGCAGTTCTTC; CDR3: CSVPLQWDPAVGQFF
size: .; D: .; J: TRBJ1-1; length: 14; V: TRBV28; DNA: TGTGCCAGCAGTTCGGGGGGGGCGTACACTGAAGCTTTCTTT; CDR3: CASSSGGAYTEAFF
size: .; D: TRBD1; J: TRBJ1-3; length: 16; V: TRBV5-1; DNA: TGCGCCAGCAGCTTGGAGGGGGCCCTGGGTGGAAACACCATATATTTT; CDR3: CASSLEGALGGNTIYF
size: once; D: TRBD2; J: TRBJ2-5; length: 17; V: TRBV2; DNA: TGTGCCAGCAGTGCCGAAACGACTAGCGGGCGACAAGAGACCCAGTACTTC; CDR3: CASSAETTSGRQETQYF
size: .; D: .; J: TRBJ2-6; length: 13; V: TRBV25-1; DNA: TGTGCCAGCAGTGAGTCTGGGGCCAACGTCCTGACTTTC; CDR3: CASSESGANVLTF
size: .; D: .; J: TRBJ1-3; length: 13; V: TRBV7-2; DNA: TGTGCCAGCAGCTCGGGACCTGGAAACACCATATATTTT; CDR3: CASSSGPGNTIYF
size: .; D: .; J: TRBJ1-5; length: 18; V: TRBV12-2; DNA: TGTGCAAGTCGCTGGGGAACAGGGGTCTGGTATTGCAATCAGCCCCAGCATTTT; CDR3: CASRWGTGVWYCNQPQHF
size: .; D: .; J: TRBJ1-5; length: 16; V: TRBV2; DNA: TGTGCCAGCAGTGAAGGCTCTGGGACACCGCAACTGCCCCAGCATTTT; CDR3: CASSEGSGTPQLPQHF
size: .; D: .; J: TRBJ2-7; length: 11; V: TRBV28; DNA: TGTGCCAGCAGTTTAGGGCGCGAGCAGTACTTC; CDR3: CASSLGREQYF
size: .; D: TRBD1; J: TRBJ1-1; length: 18; V: TRBV4-2; DNA: TGTGCCAGCAGCCCACGCGGGACAGGGGGCTCTTCGATGGCTGAAGCTTTCTTT; CDR3: CASSPRGTGGSSMAEAFF
size: .; D: TRBD1; J: TRBJ2-2; length: 16; V: TRBV10-3; DNA: TGTGCCATCAGTGGGGGGACAGGGGCGAGCAGCGGGGAGCTGTTTTTT; CDR3: CAISGGTGASSGELFF